This T cell receptor (beta chain) comes out of a study of PD-1 blockade in mismatch repair-deficient tumors. The germline V and J ends were trimmed by 5 bases and 3 bases, with 14 bases remaining between them. Germline CDR1 is SEHNR and CDR2 is FQNEAQ (reference sequence). CDR3 size: 14 residues. Points on this clone: Its antigen is unknown.

Study-wide results and limits: After pembrolizumab, tumor-resident clones rose rapidly, then generally contracted before radiologic responses.

Mismatch repair deficiency was confirmed in all patients, by PCR or immunohistochemistry. TCR sequencing covered a few patients who responded to pembrolizumab. Profiled with immunoSEQ multiplex PCR; TCRdb holds only in-frame clones, not every one. The profile shows 90,000 to 130,000 clones, about three quarters of them singletons. The genes are TRBV7-9 and TRBJ2-7; D not certain. Sequences were derived from peripheral blood, sampled 60 weeks after starting pembrolizumab. The receptor's source is an adult with mismatch repair-deficient cancer. This CDR3 reads CASSAGRQVYEQYF. CDR3 nucleotide sequence: TGTGCCAGCAGCGCCGGACGGCAGGTCTACGAGCAGTACTTC.